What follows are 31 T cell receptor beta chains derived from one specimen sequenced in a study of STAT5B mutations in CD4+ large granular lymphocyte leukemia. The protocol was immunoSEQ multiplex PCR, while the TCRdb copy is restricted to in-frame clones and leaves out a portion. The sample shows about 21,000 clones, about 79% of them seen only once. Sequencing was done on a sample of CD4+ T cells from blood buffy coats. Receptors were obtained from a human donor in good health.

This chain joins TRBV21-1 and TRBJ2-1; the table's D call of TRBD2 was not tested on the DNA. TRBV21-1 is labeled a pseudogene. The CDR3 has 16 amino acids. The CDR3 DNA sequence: TGTGCCAGCACCAAACCCTCCCGGGACTACACAATGGTGCAGTTCTTC. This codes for CASTKPSRDYTMVQFF.

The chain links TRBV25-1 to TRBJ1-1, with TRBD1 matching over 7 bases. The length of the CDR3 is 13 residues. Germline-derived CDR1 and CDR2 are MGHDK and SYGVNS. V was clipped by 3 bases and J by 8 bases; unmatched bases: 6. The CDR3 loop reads CASSDLDRVEAFF. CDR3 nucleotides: TGTGCCAGCAGTGACCTCGACAGGGTCGAAGCTTTCTTT.

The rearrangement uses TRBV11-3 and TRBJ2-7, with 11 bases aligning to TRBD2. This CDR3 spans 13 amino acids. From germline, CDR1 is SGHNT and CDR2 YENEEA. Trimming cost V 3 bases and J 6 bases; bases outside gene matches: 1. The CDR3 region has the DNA TGTGCCAGCAGCTTGGGACTAGCGGTCGAGCAGTACTTC. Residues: CASSLGLAVEQYF.

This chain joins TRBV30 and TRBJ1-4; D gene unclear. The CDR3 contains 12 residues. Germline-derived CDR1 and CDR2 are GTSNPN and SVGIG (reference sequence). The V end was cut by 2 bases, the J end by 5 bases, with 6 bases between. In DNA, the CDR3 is TGTGCCTGGAGTCCCGGGAATGAAAAACTGTTTTTT. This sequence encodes CAWSPGNEKLFF.

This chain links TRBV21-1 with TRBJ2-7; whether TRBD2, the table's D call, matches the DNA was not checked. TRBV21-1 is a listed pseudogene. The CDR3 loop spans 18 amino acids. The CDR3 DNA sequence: TGTGCCAGCAGCAAAGCGAAGGTAGCGGGAGATTGGTATGGTCGGCAGTACTTC. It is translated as CASSKAKVAGDWYGRQYF.

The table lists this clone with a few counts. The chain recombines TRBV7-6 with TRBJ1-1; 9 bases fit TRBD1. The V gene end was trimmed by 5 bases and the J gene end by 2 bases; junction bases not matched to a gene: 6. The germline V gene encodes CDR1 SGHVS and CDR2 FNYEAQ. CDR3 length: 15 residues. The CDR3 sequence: CASSRNTGGNTEAFF. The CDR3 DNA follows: TGTGCCAGCAGCCGAAACACAGGGGGCAACACTGAAGCTTTCTTT. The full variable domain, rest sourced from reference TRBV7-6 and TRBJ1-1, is GAGVSQSPRYKVTKRGQDVALRCDPISGHVSLYWYRQALGQGPEFLTYFNYEAQQDKSGLPNDRFSAERPEGSISTLTIQRTEQRDSAMYRCASSRNTGGNTEAFFGQGTRLTVV.

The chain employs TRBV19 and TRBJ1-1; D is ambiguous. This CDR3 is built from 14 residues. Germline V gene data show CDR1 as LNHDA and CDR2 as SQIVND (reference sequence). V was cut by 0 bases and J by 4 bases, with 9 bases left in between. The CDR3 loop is CASSIDLTGTEAFF. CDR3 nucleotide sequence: TGTGCCAGTAGTATAGATCTAACGGGCACTGAAGCTTTCTTT.

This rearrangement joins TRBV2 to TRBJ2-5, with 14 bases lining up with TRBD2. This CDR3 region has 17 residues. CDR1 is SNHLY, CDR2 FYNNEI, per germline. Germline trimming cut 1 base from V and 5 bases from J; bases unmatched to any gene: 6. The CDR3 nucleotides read TGTGCCAGCAGTGAAGGGGGGACTAGCGGGAGCGGTGAGACCCAGTACTTC. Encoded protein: CASSEGGTSGSGETQYF.

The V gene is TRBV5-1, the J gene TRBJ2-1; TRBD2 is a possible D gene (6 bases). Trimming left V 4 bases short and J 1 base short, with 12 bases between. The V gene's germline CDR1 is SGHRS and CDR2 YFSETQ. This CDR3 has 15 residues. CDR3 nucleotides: TGCGCCAGCAGCCAAAGTGCGGGGTCCTACAATGAGCAGTTCTTC. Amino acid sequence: CASSQSAGSYNEQFF.

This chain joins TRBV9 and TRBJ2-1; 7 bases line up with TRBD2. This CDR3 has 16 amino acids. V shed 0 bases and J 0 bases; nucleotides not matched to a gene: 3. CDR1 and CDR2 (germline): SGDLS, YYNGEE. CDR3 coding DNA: TGTGCCAGCAGCGTAGGAGGCGGGAGCTCCTACAATGAGCAGTTCTTC. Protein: CASSVGGGSSYNEQFF.

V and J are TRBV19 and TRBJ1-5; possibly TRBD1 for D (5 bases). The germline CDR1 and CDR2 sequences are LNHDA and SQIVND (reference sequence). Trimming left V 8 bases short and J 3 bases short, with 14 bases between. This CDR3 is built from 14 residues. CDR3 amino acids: CASAGTGDNQPQHF. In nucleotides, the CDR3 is TGTGCCAGTGCCGGGACGGGAGACAATCAGCCCCAGCATTTT.

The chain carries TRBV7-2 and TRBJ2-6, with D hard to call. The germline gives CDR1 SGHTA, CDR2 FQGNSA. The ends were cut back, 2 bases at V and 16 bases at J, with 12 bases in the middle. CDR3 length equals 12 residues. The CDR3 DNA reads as TGTGCCAGCAGCTTAAACTTCGAGGTACTGACTTTC. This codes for CASSLNFEVLTF.

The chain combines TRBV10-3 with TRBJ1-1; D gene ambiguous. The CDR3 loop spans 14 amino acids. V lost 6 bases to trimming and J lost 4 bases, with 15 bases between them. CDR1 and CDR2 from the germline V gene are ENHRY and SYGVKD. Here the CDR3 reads CAISSDIVGTEAFF. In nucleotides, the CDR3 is TGTGCCATCAGCTCAGATATAGTGGGCACTGAAGCTTTCTTT.

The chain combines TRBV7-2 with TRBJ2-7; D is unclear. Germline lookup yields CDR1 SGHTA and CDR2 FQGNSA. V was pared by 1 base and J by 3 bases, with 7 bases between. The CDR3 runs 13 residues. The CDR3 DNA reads TGTGCCAGCAGCTTAGTGAAGGGCTACGAGCAGTACTTC. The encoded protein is CASSLVKGYEQYF.

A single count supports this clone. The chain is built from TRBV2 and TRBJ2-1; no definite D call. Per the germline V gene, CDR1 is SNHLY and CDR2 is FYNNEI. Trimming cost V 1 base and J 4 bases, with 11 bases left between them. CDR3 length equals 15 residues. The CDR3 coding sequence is TGTGCCAGCAGTGAAGAGGGATCGCCTTACAATGAGCAGTTCTTC. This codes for CASSEEGSPYNEQFF.

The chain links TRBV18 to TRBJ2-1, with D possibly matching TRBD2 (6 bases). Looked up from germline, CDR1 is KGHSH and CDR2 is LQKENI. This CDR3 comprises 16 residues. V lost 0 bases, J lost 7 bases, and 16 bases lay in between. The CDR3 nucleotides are TGTGCCAGCTCACCACCGATGGGGGGAGTAGGGAATGAGCAGTTCTTC. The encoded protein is CASSPPMGGVGNEQFF.

The CDR3 DNA reads TGTGCCAGCAGCCCCGTGGGTCCTAGCACAGATACGCAGTATTTT. This gives the protein CASSPVGPSTDTQYF. J is TRBJ2-3 and V is TRBV5-6; D is undetermined. The germline CDR1 and CDR2 sequences are SGHDT and YYEEEE. The CDR3 has 15 amino acids. Trimming stripped 4 bases from V and 0 bases from J, with 12 bases between. Using reference TRBV5-6 and TRBJ2-3 for the parts outside the CDR3, the full variable domain is DAGVTQSPTHLIKTRGQQVTLRCSPKSGHDTVSWYQQALGQGPQFIFQYYEEEERQRGNFPDRFSGHQFPNYSSELNVNALLLGDSALYLCASSPVGPSTDTQYFGPGTRLTVL.

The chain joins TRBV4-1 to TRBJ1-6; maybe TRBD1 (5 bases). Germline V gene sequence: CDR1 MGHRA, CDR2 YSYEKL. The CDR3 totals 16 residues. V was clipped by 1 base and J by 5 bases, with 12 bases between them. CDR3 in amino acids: CASSQAGHRDNSPLHF. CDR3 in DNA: TGCGCCAGCAGCCAAGCAGGACACCGGGATAATTCACCCCTCCACTTT.

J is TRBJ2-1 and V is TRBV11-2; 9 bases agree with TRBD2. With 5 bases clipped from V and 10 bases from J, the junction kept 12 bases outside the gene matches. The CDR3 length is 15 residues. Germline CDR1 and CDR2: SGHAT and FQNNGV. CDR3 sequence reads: CASSHGTSRSGEQFF. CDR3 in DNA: TGTGCCAGCAGCCACGGGACTAGCCGGTCGGGAGAGCAGTTCTTC.

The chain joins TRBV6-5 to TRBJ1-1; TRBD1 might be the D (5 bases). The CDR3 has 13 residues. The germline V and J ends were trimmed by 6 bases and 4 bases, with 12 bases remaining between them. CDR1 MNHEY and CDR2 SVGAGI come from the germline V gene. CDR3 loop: CASRTDSFTEAFF. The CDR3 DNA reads TGTGCCAGCAGGACCGACAGCTTCACTGAAGCTTTCTTT.

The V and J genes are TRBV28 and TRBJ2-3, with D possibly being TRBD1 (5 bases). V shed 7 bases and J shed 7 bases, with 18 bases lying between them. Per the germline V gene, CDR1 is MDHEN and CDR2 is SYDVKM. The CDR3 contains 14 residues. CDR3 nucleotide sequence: TGTGCCAGCACTTGGGGCTGGAATGCTTATACGCAGTATTTT. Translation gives CASTWGWNAYTQYF.

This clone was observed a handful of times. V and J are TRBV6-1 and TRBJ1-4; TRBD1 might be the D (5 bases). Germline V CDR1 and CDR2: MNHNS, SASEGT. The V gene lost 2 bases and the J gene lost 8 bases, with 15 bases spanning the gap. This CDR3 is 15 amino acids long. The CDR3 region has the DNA TGTGCCAGCAGTGAATGGGGGAGGGGAGGAGAAAAACTGTTTTTT. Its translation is CASSEWGRGGEKLFF.

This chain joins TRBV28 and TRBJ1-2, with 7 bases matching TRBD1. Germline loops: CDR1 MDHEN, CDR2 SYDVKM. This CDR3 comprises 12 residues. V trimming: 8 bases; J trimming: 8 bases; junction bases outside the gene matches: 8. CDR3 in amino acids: CASRTGSLGYTF. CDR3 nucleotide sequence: TGTGCCAGCCGGACAGGCTCATTAGGCTACACCTTC.

CDR3 residues: CASSLGRGPYEQYF. CDR3 coding DNA: TGTGCCAGCAGCTTGGGTAGAGGGCCTTACGAGCAGTACTTC. The V and J genes are TRBV11-1 and TRBJ2-7, with D maybe TRBD2 (5 bases). V lost 3 bases to trimming and J lost 4 bases, with 13 bases between them. This CDR3 has 14 residues. Germline V gene sequence: CDR1 SGHAT, CDR2 FQDESV (reference sequence).

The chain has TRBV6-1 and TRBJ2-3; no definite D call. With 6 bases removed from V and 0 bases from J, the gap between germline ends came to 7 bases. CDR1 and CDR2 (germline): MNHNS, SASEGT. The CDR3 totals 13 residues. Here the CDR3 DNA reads TGTGCCAGCAGATCTTCTAGCACAGATACGCAGTATTTT. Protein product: CASRSSSTDTQYF.

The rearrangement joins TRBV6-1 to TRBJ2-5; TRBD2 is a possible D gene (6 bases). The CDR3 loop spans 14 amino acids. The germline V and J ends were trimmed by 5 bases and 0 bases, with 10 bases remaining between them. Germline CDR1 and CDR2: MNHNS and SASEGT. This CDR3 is CASSMSGYQETQYF. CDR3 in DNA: TGTGCCAGCAGTATGAGCGGGTACCAAGAGACCCAGTACTTC.

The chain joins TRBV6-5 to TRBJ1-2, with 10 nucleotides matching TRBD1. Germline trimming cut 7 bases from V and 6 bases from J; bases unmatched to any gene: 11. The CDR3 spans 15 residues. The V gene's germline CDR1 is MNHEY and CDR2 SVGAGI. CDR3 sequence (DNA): TGTGCCAGCACCCCGACAGGGGGCCAGTGGGATGGCTACACCTTC. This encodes CASTPTGGQWDGYTF.

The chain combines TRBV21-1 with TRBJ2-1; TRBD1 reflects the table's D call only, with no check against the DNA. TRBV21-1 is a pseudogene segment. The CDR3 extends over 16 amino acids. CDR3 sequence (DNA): TGTGCCAGCAGCAGATGTCAACGCAGGCAATGGAATGAGCAGTTCTTC. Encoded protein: CASSRCQRRQWNEQFF.

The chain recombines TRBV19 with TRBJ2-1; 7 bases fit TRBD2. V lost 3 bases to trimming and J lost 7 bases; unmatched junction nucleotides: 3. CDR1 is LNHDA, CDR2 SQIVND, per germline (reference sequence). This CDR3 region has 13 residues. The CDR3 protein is CASSMGGANEQFF. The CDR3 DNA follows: TGTGCCAGTAGTATGGGAGGGGCTAATGAGCAGTTCTTC.

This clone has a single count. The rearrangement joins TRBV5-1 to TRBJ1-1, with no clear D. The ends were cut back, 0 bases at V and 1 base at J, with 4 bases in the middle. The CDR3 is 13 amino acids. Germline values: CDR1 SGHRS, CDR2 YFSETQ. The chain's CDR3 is CASSLGGNTEAFF. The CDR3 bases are TGCGCCAGCAGCTTGGGGGGGAACACTGAAGCTTTCTTT.

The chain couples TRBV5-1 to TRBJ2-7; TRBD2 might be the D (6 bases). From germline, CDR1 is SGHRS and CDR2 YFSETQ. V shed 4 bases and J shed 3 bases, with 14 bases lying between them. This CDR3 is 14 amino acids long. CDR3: CASSDPGLHYEQYF. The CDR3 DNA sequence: TGCGCCAGCAGCGACCCGGGACTCCACTACGAGCAGTACTTC.